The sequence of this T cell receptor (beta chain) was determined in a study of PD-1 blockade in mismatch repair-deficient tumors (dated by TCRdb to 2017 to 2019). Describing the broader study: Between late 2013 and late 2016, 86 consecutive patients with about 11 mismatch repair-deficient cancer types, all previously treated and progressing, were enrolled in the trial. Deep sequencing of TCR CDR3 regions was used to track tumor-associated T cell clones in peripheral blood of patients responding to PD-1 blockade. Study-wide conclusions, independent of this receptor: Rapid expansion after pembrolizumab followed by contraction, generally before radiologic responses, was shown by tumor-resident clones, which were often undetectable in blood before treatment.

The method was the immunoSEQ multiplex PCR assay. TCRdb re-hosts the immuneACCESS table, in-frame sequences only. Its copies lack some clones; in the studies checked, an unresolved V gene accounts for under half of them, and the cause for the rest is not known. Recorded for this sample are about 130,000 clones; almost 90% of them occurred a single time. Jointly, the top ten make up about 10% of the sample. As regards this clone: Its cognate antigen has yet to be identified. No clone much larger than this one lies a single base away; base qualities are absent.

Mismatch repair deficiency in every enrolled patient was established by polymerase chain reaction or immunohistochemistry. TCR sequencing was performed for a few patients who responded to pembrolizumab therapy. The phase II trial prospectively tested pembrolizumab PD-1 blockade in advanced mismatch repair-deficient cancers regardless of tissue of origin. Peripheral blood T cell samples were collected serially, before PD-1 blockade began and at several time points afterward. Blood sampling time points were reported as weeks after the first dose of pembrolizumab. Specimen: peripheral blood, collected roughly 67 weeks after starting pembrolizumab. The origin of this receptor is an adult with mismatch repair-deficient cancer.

The CDR3 protein sequence reads: CASSEDLADYEQYF. The DNA sequence is given as TGTGCCAGCAGTGAAGATTTGGCCGATTACGAGCAGTACTTC. The chain is made from TRBV6-1 and TRBJ2-7, with the D segment identity uncertain. The junction shows trimming of 1 base on V and 4 bases on J, plus 11 bases between the germline ends. The germline V gene gives CDR1 as MNHNS and CDR2 as SASEGT. Including cysteine and phenylalanine, the CDR3 has 14 amino acids. The kept DNA is CDR3 alone, 42 bases in frame from the first base.